These T cell receptor beta chains were read from a single sample in a study of cytomegalovirus exposure and HLA in healthy donors. Method: immunoSEQ multiplex PCR; TCRdb's copy keeps in-frame clones and lacks some. This sample carries some 120,000 clones, around 76% of them seen once, and the ten largest clones take approximately 12%. Sequenced sample: PBMCs. All receptors derive from a woman aged 40 to 50 in good health and CMV-seropositive. CDR3s include the opening cysteine and the closing phenylalanine or tryptophan. D genes are given only for firm matches. Expanded clones are given a class, and other clones once, few, many or no size at all.

CASSRIGVQETQYF,TGTGCCAGCAGCCGGATAGGAGTCCAAGAGACCCAGTACTTC,NA,TRBJ2-5,NA,TRBV11-2
CASSLEGDAEAFF,TGTGCCAGCAGCTTGGAGGGGGACGCTGAAGCTTTCTTT,few,TRBJ1-1,NA,TRBV5-5
CASSIDQGTVNTEAFF,TGTGCCAGTAGTATAGATCAGGGGACAGTGAACACTGAAGCTTTCTTT,once,TRBJ1-1,TRBD1,TRBV19
CAWSVTGGKNGELFF,TGTGCCTGGAGTGTAACCGGGGGAAAAAACGGGGAGCTGTTTTTT,NA,TRBJ2-2,NA,TRBV30
CASSSSLGGALEAFF,TGTGCCAGCAGCTCATCCTTGGGGGGGGCACTTGAAGCTTTCTTT,few,TRBJ1-1,NA,TRBV11-2
CASREEYGYTF,TGTGCCAGTAGAGAGGAATATGGCTACACCTTC,NA,TRBJ1-2,NA,TRBV19
CAWTRGGVSGNTIYF,TGTGCCTGGACCCGCGGGGGGGTCTCTGGAAACACCATATATTTT,NA,TRBJ1-3,NA,TRBV30
CASSISRVWVDQETQYF,TGTGCCAGCAGCATCTCGAGGGTTTGGGTTGACCAAGAGACCCAGTACTTC,NA,TRBJ2-5,NA,TRBV21-1
CASGLGARETNEKLFF,TGTGCCAGCGGACTGGGGGCACGAGAAACTAATGAAAAACTGTTTTTT,NA,TRBJ1-4,NA,TRBV2
CASSSRQGADSPLHF,TGTGCCAGCAGCTCAAGACAGGGGGCGGATTCACCCCTCCACTTT,once,TRBJ1-6,TRBD1,TRBV5-4
CATATGANTEAFF,TGTGCCACCGCGACAGGGGCGAACACTGAAGCTTTCTTT,NA,TRBJ1-1,TRBD1,TRBV7-8
CASSSGLAGGGETQYF,TGCGCCAGCAGCTCGGGACTAGCGGGGGGAGGGGAGACCCAGTACTTC,NA,TRBJ2-5,TRBD2,TRBV5-1
CASSPREGANTEAFF,TGCGCCAGCAGCCCAAGGGAGGGCGCGAACACTGAAGCTTTCTTT,NA,TRBJ1-1,NA,TRBV4-1
CASSLAQGPSYEQYF,TGTGCCAGCAGCTTAGCACAGGGACCCTCCTACGAGCAGTACTTC,NA,TRBJ2-7,NA,TRBV7-8
CASSLFRLAGSKATNEKLFF,TGTGCCAGCAGCTTATTCCGGCTGGCAGGAAGCAAGGCAACTAATGAAAAACTGTTTTTT,NA,TRBJ1-4,NA,TRBV7-8
CASSQRPSGSPNEKLFF,TGCGCCAGCAGTCAAAGACCCTCGGGATCGCCTAATGAAAAACTGTTTTTT,NA,TRBJ1-4,NA,TRBV23-1
CASSLESGRYEQYF,TGCGCCAGCAGCTTGGAAAGCGGGAGATACGAGCAGTACTTC,NA,TRBJ2-7,TRBD2,TRBV5-1
CASSYYEQYF,TGTGCCAGCAGCTACTACGAGCAGTACTTC,NA,TRBJ2-7,NA,TRBV21-1
CASSIAGTGHNQPQHF,TGTGCCAGTAGTATTGCCGGGACAGGGCACAATCAGCCCCAGCATTTT,NA,TRBJ1-5,TRBD1,TRBV19
CAWRSPGNSYEQYF,TGTGCCTGGCGATCTCCAGGCAACTCCTACGAGCAGTACTTC,NA,TRBJ2-7,NA,TRBV30
CASSLHGQGSQPQHF,TGTGCCAGCAGCTTACACGGGCAGGGAAGTCAGCCCCAGCATTTT,NA,TRBJ1-5,NA,TRBV7-9
CASSLQVGTRTEAFF,TGTGCCAGCTCACTCCAAGTGGGGACTCGAACTGAAGCTTTCTTT,NA,TRBJ1-1,NA,TRBV18
CASSTSTDWEQYF,TGCGCCAGCAGCACCTCGACGGACTGGGAGCAGTACTTC,NA,TRBJ2-7,NA,TRBV5-1
CASSYALNRGHTQYF,TGTGCCAGCAGTTACGCCTTAAACAGGGGGCATACGCAGTATTTT,NA,TRBJ2-3,TRBD1,TRBV6-5
CASSLRTSASTDTQYF,TGTGCCAGCAGCCTTAGGACTAGCGCTAGCACAGATACGCAGTATTTT,NA,TRBJ2-3,TRBD2,TRBV9
CASRQYNEQFF,TGTGCCAGCAGACAGTACAATGAGCAGTTCTTC,NA,TRBJ2-1,NA,TRBV6-1
CASRFGGSPLHF,TGTGCCAGCCGTTTTGGGGGGTCACCCCTCCACTTT,NA,TRBJ1-6,NA,TRBV27
CASSMRRGGGNEQFF,TGTGCCAGTAGTATGCGTCGGGGTGGAGGGAATGAGCAGTTCTTC,NA,TRBJ2-1,NA,TRBV19
CASSLLGRSYEQYF,TGTGCCAGCAGCCTACTTGGGAGGTCCTACGAGCAGTACTTC,NA,TRBJ2-7,NA,TRBV11-2
CASSPGQGGEKLFF,TGTGCCAGCAGCCCCGGCCAAGGCGGTGAAAAACTGTTTTTT,NA,TRBJ1-4,NA,TRBV7-2
CAISAGRGGGATNEKLFF,TGTGCCATCAGCGCGGGACGCGGTGGGGGGGCAACTAATGAAAAACTGTTTTTT,NA,TRBJ1-4,NA,TRBV10-3
CASSIRLLNTEAFF,TGTGCCAGCAGTATCAGGTTGTTGAACACTGAAGCTTTCTTT,NA,TRBJ1-1,NA,TRBV6-1
CASSQDQGRDTEAFF,TGTGCCAGCAGCCAAGATCAGGGGAGGGACACTGAAGCTTTCTTT,NA,TRBJ1-1,NA,TRBV9
CASSGQAGNTIYF,TGTGCCAGTAGCGGACAGGCCGGAAACACCATATATTTT,NA,TRBJ1-3,TRBD1,TRBV19
CASSFDRGGEQYF,TGTGCCAGCAGCTTTGACAGGGGAGGCGAGCAGTACTTC,NA,TRBJ2-7,TRBD1,TRBV7-3
CASSLGQSTDTQYF,TGCGCCAGCAGCTTGGGACAGAGCACAGATACGCAGTATTTT,NA,TRBJ2-3,NA,TRBV5-1
CAMSQGLAGGGSEQFF,TGTGCCATGTCTCAAGGACTAGCGGGGGGTGGTAGTGAGCAGTTCTTC,NA,TRBJ2-1,TRBD2,TRBV10-3
CASAGTSYGYTF,TGCGCCAGCGCCGGGACATCGTATGGCTACACCTTC,NA,TRBJ1-2,NA,TRBV5-1
CASSAYRGAETQYF,TGTGCCAGTAGTGCCTACAGGGGGGCAGAGACCCAGTACTTC,NA,TRBJ2-5,TRBD1,TRBV19
CASLGVPTEAFF,TGTGCCAGTTTAGGAGTCCCCACTGAAGCTTTCTTT,NA,TRBJ1-1,NA,TRBV6-1
CASSGPRGSATEAFF,TGTGCCAGCAGCGGACCCAGGGGGTCTGCCACTGAAGCTTTCTTT,NA,TRBJ1-1,TRBD1,TRBV5-4
CASSLGTGATNTEAFF,TGTGCCAGTAGCTTGGGGACAGGGGCCACGAACACTGAAGCTTTCTTT,few,TRBJ1-1,TRBD1,TRBV19
CASSLGSGLSYNEQFF,TGTGCCAGCAGCTTAGGAAGCGGGCTATCCTACAATGAGCAGTTCTTC,NA,TRBJ2-1,NA,TRBV7-9
CASSEGTGPYGYTF,TGCGCCAGCAGCGAAGGGACAGGGCCCTATGGCTACACCTTC,NA,TRBJ1-2,TRBD1,TRBV5-1
CASKSGVGETQYF,TGCGCCAGCAAATCAGGGGTTGGGGAGACCCAGTACTTC,NA,TRBJ2-5,NA,TRBV10-2
CAPGFDRGSNYGYTF,TGTGCCCCAGGGTTCGACAGGGGATCTAACTATGGCTACACCTTC,NA,TRBJ1-2,TRBD1,TRBV6-5
CASSRPGTEAFF,TGCGCCAGCAGCCGACCAGGCACTGAAGCTTTCTTT,many,TRBJ1-1,NA,TRBV4-1
CASSYLSQNIQYF,TGTGCCAGCAGTTACTTAAGCCAAAACATTCAGTACTTC,NA,TRBJ2-4,NA,TRBV6-6
CASSVSGQGGSPLHF,TGTGCCAGCAGCGTTTCGGGACAGGGTGGTTCACCCCTCCACTTT,NA,TRBJ1-6,TRBD1,TRBV9
CAWSVGGLRYGYTF,TGTGCCTGGAGTGTCGGAGGCCTGAGGTATGGCTACACCTTC,NA,TRBJ1-2,NA,TRBV30
CASSFLTGSESPLHF,TGTGCCAGCAGCTTTCTAACAGGGAGCGAATCACCCCTCCACTTT,many,TRBJ1-6,NA,TRBV6-6
CAISERTGRGPYGYTF,TGTGCCATCAGTGAAAGAACAGGGCGGGGGCCCTATGGCTACACCTTC,NA,TRBJ1-2,NA,TRBV10-3
CASKEGNEQYF,TGTGCCAGCAAGGAGGGGAACGAGCAGTACTTC,NA,TRBJ2-7,NA,TRBV2